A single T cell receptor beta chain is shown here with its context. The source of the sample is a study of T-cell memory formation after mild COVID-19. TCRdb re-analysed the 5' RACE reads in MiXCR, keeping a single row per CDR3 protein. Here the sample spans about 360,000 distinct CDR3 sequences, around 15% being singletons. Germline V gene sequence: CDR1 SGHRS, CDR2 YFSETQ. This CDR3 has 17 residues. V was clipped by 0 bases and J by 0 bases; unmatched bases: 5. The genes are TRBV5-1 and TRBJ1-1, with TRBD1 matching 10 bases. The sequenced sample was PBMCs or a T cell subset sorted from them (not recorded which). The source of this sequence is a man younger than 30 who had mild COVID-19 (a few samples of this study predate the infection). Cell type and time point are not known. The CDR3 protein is CASSLGQGARMNTEAFF. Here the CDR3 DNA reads TGCGCCAGCAGCTTGGGACAGGGGGCCCGAATGAACACTGAAGCTTTCTTT.